A single sample gave rise to the 12 T cell receptor beta chains below, sequenced in a study of cytomegalovirus exposure and HLA in healthy donors. The PCR contained 60 Vbeta and 13 Jbeta primers. TCRdb's table, derived via immunoSEQ multiplex PCR, lists solely in-frame clones and lacks some. The data contain 150,000 to 200,000 clones, 77% of them seen just once; the ten biggest clones take up about 2.4%. Sequenced input: PBMCs. The receptors were gathered from a woman in her thirties or forties in good health and CMV-seropositive.

The V gene is TRBV7-2, the J gene TRBJ1-2; no clear D gene. V shed 5 bases and J shed 4 bases, with 20 bases lying between them. This CDR3 has 16 amino acids. The V gene's germline CDR1 is SGHTA and CDR2 FQGNSA. In nucleotides, the CDR3 is TGTGCCAGCAGCGCCTCTCTTCGTGTGCGTGGCTATGGCTACACCTTC. Protein: CASSASLRVRGYGYTF. The full variable domain, rest sourced from reference TRBV7-2 and TRBJ1-2, is GAGVSQSPSNKVTEKGKDVELRCDPISGHTALYWYRQSLGQGLEFLIYFQGNSAPDKSGLPSDRFSAERTGGSVSTLTIQRTQQEDSAVYLCASSASLRVRGYGYTFGSGTRLTVV.

This rearrangement joins TRBV30 to TRBJ2-1; 14 nucleotides agree with TRBD2. Germline CDR1 and CDR2: GTSNPN and SVGIG (reference sequence). V shed 3 bases, J shed 7 bases, and the junction held 5 bases outside the gene matches. There are 15 residues in the CDR3. Written as DNA, the CDR3 is TGTGCCTGGAGGGGACTAGCGGGGGCATTGAATGAGCAGTTCTTC. Encoded protein: CAWRGLAGALNEQFF.

V is TRBV27 and J is TRBJ1-2; TRBD1 might be the D (6 bases). V was trimmed by 6 bases and J by 4 bases, leaving 18 bases between them. Germline assignment: CDR1 MNHEY and CDR2 SMNVEV (reference sequence). The length of the CDR3 is 15 residues. The CDR3, as DNA: TGTGCCAGCAGCCCATACACGACAGGCGCCTATGGCTACACCTTC. It encodes CASSPYTTGAYGYTF.

The CDR3 sequence is CASSIRREVQPQHF. CDR3 bases: TGTGCCAGTAGTATTCGCAGGGAGGTTCAGCCCCAGCATTTT. The V gene is TRBV19, the J gene TRBJ1-5; tentatively, D is TRBD1 (5 bases). V was shortened by 3 bases and J by 6 bases, with 12 bases between the two germline ends. Germline V gene lookup returns CDR1 LNHDA and CDR2 SQIVND (reference sequence). The CDR3 is made up of 14 amino acids.

The chain recombines TRBV11-2 with TRBJ2-1; TRBD2 is a possible D gene (5 bases). The V end was cut by 5 bases, the J end by 12 bases, with 14 bases between. There are 12 residues in the CDR3. Germline V gene lookup returns CDR1 SGHAT and CDR2 FQNNGV. The CDR3 protein is CASSLPPRGQFF. The DNA of the CDR3 is TGTGCCAGCAGCCTCCCCCCTCGGGGGCAGTTCTTC.

The V and J genes are TRBV5-4 and TRBJ2-3; 12 positions match TRBD1. With 5 bases clipped from V and 14 bases from J, the junction kept 6 bases outside the gene matches. The CDR3 runs 12 residues. From germline, CDR1 is SGHNT and CDR2 YYREEE (reference sequence). CDR3 loop: CASRGTGGMAYF. For the CDR3, the DNA is TGTGCCAGCAGAGGGACAGGGGGCATGGCGTATTTT.

J is TRBJ2-3 and V is TRBV10-3; TRBD2 aligns across 8 bases. CDR3 size: 15 residues. Germline-derived CDR1 and CDR2 are ENHRY and SYGVKD. V dropped 9 bases and J dropped 5; count of bases not matched to a gene: 13. CDR3 nucleotides: TGTGCCATTTTGAATACGCGGGGGGAACGAGATACGCAGTATTTT. This gives the protein CAILNTRGERDTQYF.

The sample holds a few counts of this clone. The chain combines TRBV29-1 with TRBJ1-1; D ambiguous. Germline CDR1 SQVTM, CDR2 ANQGSEA. The CDR3 is 10 amino acids. V gave up 6 bases and J gave up 7 bases, with 9 bases separating them. The CDR3 DNA sequence: TGCAGCGTCGAATACAATGAAGCTTTCTTT. As protein: CSVEYNEAFF.

The rearrangement links TRBV28 to TRBJ2-2; D remains ambiguous. Trimming stripped 3 bases from V and 2 bases from J, with 4 bases between. Per germline, CDR1 MDHEN and CDR2 SYDVKM. The CDR3 runs to 13 residues. The CDR3 protein is CASSLLNTGELFF. The DNA of the CDR3 is TGTGCCAGCAGTTTGCTAAACACCGGGGAGCTGTTTTTT.

This clone was recorded only once. This sequence joins TRBV6-6 and TRBJ1-2; D may be TRBD1 (6 bases). Germline loops: CDR1 MNHNY, CDR2 SVGAGI (reference sequence). The CDR3 totals 14 residues. The germline V and J ends were trimmed by 4 bases and 4 bases, with 13 bases remaining between them. The CDR3 nucleotides are TGTGCCAGCAGTTCTCCCACAGGGAGCTATGGCTACACCTTC. Translated: CASSSPTGSYGYTF.

The chain recombines TRBV7-8 with TRBJ2-7; D possibly corresponds to TRBD2 (6 bases). The length of the CDR3 is 15 residues. V dropped 2 bases and J dropped 0 bases, with 11 bases sitting between them. Germline CDR1 is SGHVS and CDR2 is FQNEAQ. CDR3 nucleotide sequence: TGTGCCAGCAGCTTATTTTCGGGGGTCTCCTACGAGCAGTACTTC. Residues: CASSLFSGVSYEQYF.

The chain has TRBV4-3 and TRBJ2-3, with D unresolved. CDR1 is LGHNA and CDR2 is YSLEER in the germline V gene. The CDR3 is 16 residues long. The V end was cut by 4 bases, the J end by 1 base, with 15 bases between. CDR3 in amino acids: CASSPGRRYRTDTQYF. The CDR3 DNA is TGCGCCAGCAGCCCTGGTCGGAGATACCGCACAGATACGCAGTATTTT.